This TCR beta chain emerged from a study of a mutant IDH1 vaccine in newly diagnosed glioma. Study at large: Most patients had radiochemotherapy with temozolomide before enrollment; others had one alone.

Time point here: week 11, during vaccination. A 20-mer mutant IDH1 peptide at 300 ug was injected subcutaneously with topical imiquimod. Sample share makes this clone medium-sized. No antigen is known for it. Produced via immunoSEQ multiplex PCR; TCRdb's table is partial and in-frame only. The table has about 120,000 clones, about 82% seen once. The V and J ends lost 0 bases and 0 bases respectively, with 12 bases between them. The V gene's germline CDR1 is SGDLS and CDR2 YYNGEE. The CDR3 spans 16 residues. This clonotype was sampled from a man aged 35 to 55 with glioma. Material: PBMCs, obtained from a glioma patient whose treatment included an IDH1 peptide vaccine. This chain connects TRBV9 to TRBJ1-1; no clear D. CDR3 sequence (DNA): TGTGCCAGCAGCGTAGCTGACATTCCTATGAACACTGAAGCTTTCTTT. Translating it yields CASSVADIPMNTEAFF.